This T cell receptor (beta chain) was recovered during a study of blood T cell repertoires in COVID-19. TCRdb keeps only in-frame clones here, not all; method: immunoSEQ multiplex PCR. Among around 260,000 clones listed, roughly four fifths were seen once. The length of the CDR3 is 15 residues. Trimming took 0 bases from V and 0 from J, leaving 9 bases between them. Germline CDR1 ENHRY, CDR2 SYGVKD. This clone was found many times. Sequencing was carried out using peripheral blood. V usage is TRBV10-3 and J usage is TRBJ2-7, with a tentative D call TRBD1 (6 bases). This clonotype was sampled from a woman aged 45-59 years who had recovered from COVID-19. DNA for the CDR3: TGTGCCATCAGTGAGTCGAGGGGGAGCTCCTACGAGCAGTACTTC. It yields the protein CAISESRGSSYEQYF.